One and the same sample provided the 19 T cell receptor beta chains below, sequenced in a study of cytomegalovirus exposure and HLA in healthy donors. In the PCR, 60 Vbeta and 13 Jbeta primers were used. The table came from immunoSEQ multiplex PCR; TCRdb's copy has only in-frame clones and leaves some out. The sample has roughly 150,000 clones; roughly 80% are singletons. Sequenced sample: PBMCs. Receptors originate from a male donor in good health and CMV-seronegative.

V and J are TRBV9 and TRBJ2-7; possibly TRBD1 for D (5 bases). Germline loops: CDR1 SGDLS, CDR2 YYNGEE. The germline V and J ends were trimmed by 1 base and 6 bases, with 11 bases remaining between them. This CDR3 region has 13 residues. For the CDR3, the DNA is TGTGCCAGCAGCGTAAGGGCTAGGGGCGAGCAGTACTTC. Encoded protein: CASSVRARGEQYF.

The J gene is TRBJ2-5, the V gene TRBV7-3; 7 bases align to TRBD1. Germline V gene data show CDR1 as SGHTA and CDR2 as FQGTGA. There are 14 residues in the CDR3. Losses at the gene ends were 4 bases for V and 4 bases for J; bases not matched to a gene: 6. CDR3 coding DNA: TGTGCCAGCAGCTCCTCAGGGGGAGTAGAGACCCAGTACTTC. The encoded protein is CASSSSGGVETQYF.

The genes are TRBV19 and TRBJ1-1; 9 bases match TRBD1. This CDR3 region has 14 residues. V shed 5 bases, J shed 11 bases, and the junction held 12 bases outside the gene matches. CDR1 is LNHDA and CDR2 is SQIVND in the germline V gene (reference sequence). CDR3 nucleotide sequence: TGTGCCAGTAGTTCGGGACAGGGCACGTCTGTGGCTTTCTTT. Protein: CASSSGQGTSVAFF. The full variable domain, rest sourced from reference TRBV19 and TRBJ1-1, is DGGITQSPKYLFRKEGQNVTLSCEQNLNHDAMYWYRQDPGQGLRLIYYSQIVNDFQKGDIAEGYSVSREKKESFPLTVTSAQKNPTAFYLCASSSGQGTSVAFFGQGTRLTVV.

The CDR3 DNA reads TGTGCCAGTAGTGGGCTTGCTTCCTACGAGCAGTACTTC. Translation gives CASSGLASYEQYF. The V and J genes are TRBV19 and TRBJ2-7, with D unclear. The CDR3 spans 13 residues. The V end lost 5 bases, the J end lost 1 base, and 9 bases lay between the germline ends. Germline lookup yields CDR1 LNHDA and CDR2 SQIVND (reference sequence).

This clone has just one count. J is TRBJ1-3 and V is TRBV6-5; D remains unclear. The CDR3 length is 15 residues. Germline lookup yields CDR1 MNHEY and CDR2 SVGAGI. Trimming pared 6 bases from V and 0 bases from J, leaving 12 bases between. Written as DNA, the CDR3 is TGTGCCAGCAGCCCGGGGAGAAGCTCTGGAAACACCATATATTTT. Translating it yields CASSPGRSSGNTIYF.

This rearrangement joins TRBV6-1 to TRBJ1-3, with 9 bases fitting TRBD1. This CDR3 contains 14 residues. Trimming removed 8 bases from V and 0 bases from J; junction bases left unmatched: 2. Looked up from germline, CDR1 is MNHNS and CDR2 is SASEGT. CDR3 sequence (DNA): TGTGCCAGCGACAGGGGGTACTCTGGAAACACCATATATTTT. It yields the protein CASDRGYSGNTIYF.

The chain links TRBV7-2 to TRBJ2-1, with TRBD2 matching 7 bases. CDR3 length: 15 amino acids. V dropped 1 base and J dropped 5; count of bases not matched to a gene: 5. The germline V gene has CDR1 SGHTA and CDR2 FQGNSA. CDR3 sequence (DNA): TGTGCCAGCAGCTTAGGGGCTAGCGGACACAATGAGCAGTTCTTC. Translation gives CASSLGASGHNEQFF.

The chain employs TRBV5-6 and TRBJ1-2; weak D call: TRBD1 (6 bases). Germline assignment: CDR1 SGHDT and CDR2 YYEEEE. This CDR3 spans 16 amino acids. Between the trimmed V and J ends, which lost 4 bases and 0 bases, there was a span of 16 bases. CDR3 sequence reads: CASSLTTGLSNYGYTF. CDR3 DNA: TGTGCCAGCAGCCTAACCACAGGGCTCTCTAACTATGGCTACACCTTC.

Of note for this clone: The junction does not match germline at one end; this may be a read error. CDR3 DNA: TGCGCCAGCAGCCCGCCCGGACAGGGAAGTGGCTACCCCTTC. It encodes CASSPPGQGSGYPF. The genes are TRBV5-1 and TRBJ1-2, with 8 bases lining up with TRBD1. CDR1 and CDR2 (germline): SGHRS, YFSETQ. The CDR3 is 14 amino acids.

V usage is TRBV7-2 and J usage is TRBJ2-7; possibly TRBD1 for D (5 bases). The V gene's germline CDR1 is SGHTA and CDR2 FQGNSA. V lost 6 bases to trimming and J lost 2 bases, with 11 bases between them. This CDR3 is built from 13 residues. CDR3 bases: TGTGCCAGCAGTGTCGACAGACCCTACGAGCAGTACTTC. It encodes CASSVDRPYEQYF.

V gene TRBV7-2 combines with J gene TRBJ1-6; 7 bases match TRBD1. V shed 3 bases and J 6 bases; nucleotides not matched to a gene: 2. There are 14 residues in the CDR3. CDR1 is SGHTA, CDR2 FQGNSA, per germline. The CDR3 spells CASSLGQTNSPLHF. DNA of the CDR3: TGTGCCAGCAGCTTGGGACAGACTAATTCACCCCTCCACTTT.

The CDR3 protein is CASSQDEGEGRAGELFF. The CDR3 coding sequence is TGTGCCAGCAGCCAAGATGAGGGGGAGGGACGGGCCGGGGAGCTGTTTTTT. The chain carries TRBV4-2 and TRBJ2-2; D may be TRBD2 (7 bases). CDR1 is LGHNA, CDR2 YNFKEQ, per germline. The CDR3 sequence is 17 residues long. V gave up 0 bases and J gave up 6 bases, with 17 bases separating them.

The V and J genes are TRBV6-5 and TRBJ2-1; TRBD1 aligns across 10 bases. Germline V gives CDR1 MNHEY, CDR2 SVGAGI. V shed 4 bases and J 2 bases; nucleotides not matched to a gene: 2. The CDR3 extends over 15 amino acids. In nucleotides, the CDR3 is TGTGCCAGCAGTTCCGGGACAGGGGCCTACAATGAGCAGTTCTTC. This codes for CASSSGTGAYNEQFF.

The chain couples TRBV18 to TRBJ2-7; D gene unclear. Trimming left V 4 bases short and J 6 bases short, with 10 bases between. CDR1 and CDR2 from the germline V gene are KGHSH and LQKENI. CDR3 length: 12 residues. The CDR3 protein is CASSLLSIEQYF. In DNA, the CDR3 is TGTGCCAGCTCACTCCTAAGTATCGAGCAGTACTTC.

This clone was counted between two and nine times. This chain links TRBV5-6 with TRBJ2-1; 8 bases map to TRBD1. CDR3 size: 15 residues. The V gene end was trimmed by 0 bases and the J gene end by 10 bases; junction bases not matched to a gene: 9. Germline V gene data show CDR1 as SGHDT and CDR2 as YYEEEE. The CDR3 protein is CASSLVQGAWKEQFF. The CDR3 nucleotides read TGTGCCAGCAGCTTGGTGCAGGGGGCGTGGAAGGAGCAGTTCTTC.

The DNA of the CDR3 is TGTGCCAGCAGGTGGGACAGGAAGGGGGTAATGAACACTGAAGCTTTCTTT. This codes for CASRWDRKGVMNTEAFF. J is TRBJ1-1 and V is TRBV28, with 8 nucleotides matching TRBD1. V dropped 6 bases and J dropped 0; count of bases not matched to a gene: 12. CDR3 length: 17 amino acids. Germline CDR1 is MDHEN and CDR2 is SYDVKM.

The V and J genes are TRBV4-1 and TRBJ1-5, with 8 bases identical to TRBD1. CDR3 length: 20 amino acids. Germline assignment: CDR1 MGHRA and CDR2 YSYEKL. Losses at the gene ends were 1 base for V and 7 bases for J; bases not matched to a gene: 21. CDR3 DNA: TGCGCCAGCAGCCAAGCGGGGATACTATCTCAGAGACAGGGGCGCCAGCCCCAGCATTTT. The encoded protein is CASSQAGILSQRQGRQPQHF.

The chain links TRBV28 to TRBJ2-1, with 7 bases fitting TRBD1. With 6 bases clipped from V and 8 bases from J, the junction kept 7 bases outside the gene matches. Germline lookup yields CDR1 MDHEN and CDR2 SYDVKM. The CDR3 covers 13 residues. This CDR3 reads CASSPTGSDEQFF. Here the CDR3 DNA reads TGTGCCAGCAGCCCGACAGGGTCGGATGAGCAGTTCTTC.

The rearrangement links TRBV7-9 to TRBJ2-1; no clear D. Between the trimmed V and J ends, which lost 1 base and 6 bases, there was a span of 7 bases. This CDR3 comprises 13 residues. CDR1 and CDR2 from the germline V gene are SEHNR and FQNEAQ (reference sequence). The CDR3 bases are TGTGCCAGCAGCTTAGGGCGGCCCAATGAGCAGTTCTTC. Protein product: CASSLGRPNEQFF.